The 23 T cell receptor beta chains in this list originate from one sample, sequenced in a study of blood T cell repertoires in COVID-19. Data came from immunoSEQ multiplex PCR; TCRdb stores just in-frame clones and leaves some out. Among about 76,000 clones listed, about 88% were seen once. Sequencing used peripheral blood. Source of these receptors: a man aged 50 or older with acute or convalescent COVID-19.

The chain recombines TRBV28 with TRBJ1-1; the D is unclear. V lost 7 bases to trimming and J lost 3 bases, with 6 bases between them. This CDR3 has 11 residues. In germline, CDR1 is MDHEN, CDR2 SYDVKM. CDR3 in amino acids: CASKTYTEAFF. DNA of the CDR3: TGTGCCAGCAAAACTTACACTGAAGCTTTCTTT. The variable domain in full, completed from reference TRBV28 and TRBJ1-1, reads DVKVTQSSRYLVKRTGEKVFLECVQDMDHENMFWYRQDPGLGLRLIYFSYDVKMKEKGDIPEGYSVSREKKERFSLILESASTNQTSMYLCASKTYTEAFFGQGTRLTVV.

The chain couples TRBV7-6 to TRBJ2-7, with 7 bases lining up with TRBD2. The CDR3 runs to 16 residues. CDR1 is SGHVS, CDR2 FNYEAQ, per germline. J gave up 1 base and V 2 bases, and 8 bases lay outside the gene matches. CDR3 in amino acids: CASSLTASGLSYEQYF. The CDR3 coding sequence is TGTGCCAGCAGCTTAACGGCTAGCGGTCTTTCCTACGAGCAGTACTTC.

This rearrangement joins TRBV19 to TRBJ1-5, with TRBD1 as a possible D gene (5 bases). Germline-derived CDR1 and CDR2 are LNHDA and SQIVND (reference sequence). The CDR3 consists of 12 residues. CDR3 nucleotides: TGTGCGACACAGGACCCCGGGCAGCCCCAGCATTTT. Its protein is CATQDPGQPQHF.

This clone has a single count. The CDR3 DNA sequence: TGCAGCGTTGAACTCGGGAATGAAAAACTGTTTTTT. This sequence encodes CSVELGNEKLFF. The chain combines TRBV29-1 with TRBJ1-4, with no clear D. Looked up from germline, CDR1 is SQVTM and CDR2 is ANQGSEA. CDR3 length: 12 residues. The germline V and J ends were trimmed by 2 bases and 5 bases, with 6 bases remaining between them.

This clone has just a few counts. The chain has TRBV6-5 and TRBJ1-5, with D possibly being TRBD1 (5 bases). This CDR3 has 14 amino acids. CDR1 and CDR2 from the germline V gene are MNHEY and SVGAGI. V lost 5 bases to trimming and J lost 7 bases, with 15 bases between them. The CDR3 region has the DNA TGTGCCAGCAGTCCCCGGCAGGGTGGCCAGCCCCAGCATTTT. Translating it yields CASSPRQGGQPQHF.

The V call is TRBV6-5, the J call TRBJ1-4; D not certain. CDR3 size: 15 residues. Trimming took off 7 bases at V and 6 bases at J, with 18 bases between the two ends. Germline-derived CDR1 and CDR2 are MNHEY and SVGAGI. CDR3 sequence: CASTQSYYLDEKLFF. CDR3 bases: TGTGCCAGCACCCAGTCTTACTACCTGGATGAAAAACTGTTTTTT.

This chain joins TRBV9 and TRBJ1-4, with D possibly matching TRBD1 (5 bases). V gave up 3 bases and J gave up 2 bases, with 14 bases separating them. In germline, CDR1 is SGDLS, CDR2 YYNGEE. The CDR3 contains 16 residues. The CDR3 DNA sequence: TGTGCCAGCAGCGCCCCCATTGGGGCGACTAATGAAAAACTGTTTTTT. This encodes CASSAPIGATNEKLFF.

The chain recombines TRBV25-1 with TRBJ2-7, with TRBD1 matching over 8 bases. Germline values: CDR1 MGHDK, CDR2 SYGVNS. The ends lost 3 bases at V and 2 bases at J; junction bases unmatched: 3. The CDR3 is 14 amino acids. CDR3 sequence (DNA): TGTGCCAGCAGTGACAGGGGGCCCGCCTACGAGCAGTACTTC. Translating gives CASSDRGPAYEQYF.

This chain connects TRBV6-2 or TRBV6-3 to TRBJ2-7, with D possibly TRBD1 on 5 matching bases. V lost 5 bases to trimming and J lost 6 bases, with 11 bases between them. CDR3 length equals 12 residues. Germline V lookup: CDR1 MNHEY, CDR2 SVGEGT. The CDR3 DNA reads TGTGCCAGCAGTGTCACAGGTTTCGAGCAGTACGTC. As protein: CASSVTGFEQYV.

This clone was seen a handful of times. This sequence joins TRBV5-4 and TRBJ2-7; a weak D match, TRBD1 (6 bases). Germline CDR1 reads SGHNT; CDR2 reads YYREEE (reference sequence). CDR3 length equals 12 residues. Trimming removed 5 bases from V and 5 bases from J, with 11 bases in between. CDR3 coding DNA: TGTGCCAGCAGTACTACAGGGCACGAGCAGTACTTC. Translated: CASSTTGHEQYF.

The chain recombines TRBV4-1 with TRBJ2-5; 14 nucleotides align to TRBD2. The length of the CDR3 is 19 residues. The germline V gene encodes CDR1 MGHRA and CDR2 YSYEKL. V shed 3 bases and J 4 bases; nucleotides not matched to a gene: 13. CDR3 sequence reads: CASSHRGLAGGLERETQYF. In nucleotides, the CDR3 is TGCGCCAGCAGCCACCGCGGACTAGCGGGGGGCCTGGAGCGAGAGACCCAGTACTTC.

The chain couples TRBV7-8 to TRBJ2-1; D uncertain. The CDR3 runs to 16 residues. V dropped 1 base and J dropped 0 bases, with 10 bases sitting between them. Germline CDR1 SGHVS, CDR2 FQNEAQ. This CDR3 reads CASSLGAPSSYNEQFF. The DNA of the CDR3 is TGTGCCAGCAGCTTAGGGGCCCCCAGCTCCTACAATGAGCAGTTCTTC.

The chain has TRBV20-1 and TRBJ2-5; 7 positions match TRBD2. The CDR3 covers 12 residues. The junction had 4 bases not matched to a gene; V was cut back by 4 bases and J by 5 bases. The germline V gene has CDR1 DFQATT and CDR2 SNEGSKA (reference sequence). The CDR3 nucleotides are TGCAGTGCTAATGACGGGGGGGAGACCCAGTACTTC. Translation gives CSANDGGETQYF.

The chain combines TRBV5-1 with TRBJ2-7, with D tentatively TRBD2 (5 bases). The CDR3 sequence is 15 residues long. V shed 4 bases and J shed 0 bases, with 14 bases lying between them. CDR1 is SGHRS and CDR2 is YFSETQ in the germline V gene. CDR3 sequence (DNA): TGCGCCAGCAGCCCGGAGATCGGGAACTCCTACGAGCAGTACTTC. This gives the protein CASSPEIGNSYEQYF.

This chain connects TRBV19 to TRBJ1-1, with 10 bases matching TRBD1. CDR1 is LNHDA and CDR2 is SQIVND in the germline V gene (reference sequence). There are 15 residues in the CDR3. V lost 4 bases and J lost 1; bases outside the gene matches: 3. The CDR3 is CASSTGTGENTEAFF. CDR3 sequence (DNA): TGTGCCAGTAGTACCGGGACAGGGGAGAACACTGAAGCTTTCTTT. Drawing the rest from reference TRBV19 and TRBJ1-1, the complete variable domain is DGGITQSPKYLFRKEGQNVTLSCEQNLNHDAMYWYRQDPGQGLRLIYYSQIVNDFQKGDIAEGYSVSREKKESFPLTVTSAQKNPTAFYLCASSTGTGENTEAFFGQGTRLTVV.

The chain couples TRBV9 to TRBJ1-3; the D gene is possibly TRBD1 (6 bases). Between the trimmed V and J ends, which lost 4 bases and 2 bases, there was a span of 16 bases. CDR3 length: 16 amino acids. Germline CDR1 SGDLS, CDR2 YYNGEE. CDR3 in amino acids: CASSSSGQLTGNTIYF. In nucleotides, the CDR3 is TGTGCCAGCAGCTCCAGTGGACAGCTTACTGGAAACACCATATATTTT.

This clone has just a few counts. This chain uses TRBV11-3 with TRBJ2-3, with D possibly matching TRBD2 (6 bases). This CDR3 has 15 residues. The germline V and J ends were trimmed by 6 bases and 0 bases, with 13 bases remaining between them. CDR1 and CDR2 from the germline V gene are SGHNT and YENEEA. The CDR3 sequence: CASSAGGLSTDTQYF. In DNA, the CDR3 is TGTGCCAGCAGTGCCGGTGGACTAAGCACAGATACGCAGTATTTT.

The chain couples TRBV9 to TRBJ1-2, with D perhaps matching TRBD1 (6 bases). The CDR3 is 18 amino acids. CDR1 SGDLS and CDR2 YYNGEE come from the germline V gene. The ends were cut back, 0 bases at V and 2 bases at J, with 20 bases in the middle. CDR3 loop: CASSVGGLQGWVNYGYTF. DNA for the CDR3: TGTGCCAGCAGCGTAGGAGGGCTACAGGGCTGGGTAAACTATGGCTACACCTTC.

This chain connects TRBV10-2 to TRBJ2-6; TRBD1 matches 8 bases. The ends lost 5 bases at V and 1 base at J; junction bases unmatched: 1. CDR1 WSHSY and CDR2 SAAADI come from the germline V gene. The CDR3 is made up of 15 amino acids. This CDR3 is CASSYRGSGANVLTF. The CDR3 DNA reads as TGCGCCAGCAGTTACAGGGGGTCTGGGGCCAACGTCCTGACTTTC.

The chain uses TRBV5-1 and TRBJ2-7, with TRBD2 as a possible D gene (6 bases). The germline V gene has CDR1 SGHRS and CDR2 YFSETQ. The CDR3 extends over 14 amino acids. Trimming removed 7 bases at V and 2 bases at J, with 16 bases between. CDR3 DNA sequence: TGCGCCAGCCGGCCCCGGGCGGGAACCTACGAGCAGTACTTC. This encodes CASRPRAGTYEQYF.

The rearrangement uses TRBV7-2 and TRBJ1-4, with a weak D call TRBD1 (6 bases). This CDR3 spans 14 amino acids. Germline V CDR1 and CDR2: SGHTA, FQGNSA. V was pared by 3 bases and J by 8 bases, with 13 bases between. CDR3 residues: CASSLVGGTEKLFF. CDR3 DNA: TGTGCCAGCAGCTTGGTAGGGGGAACGGAAAAACTGTTTTTT.

The gene calls are TRBV5-1 and TRBJ1-4; TRBD1 matches 9 bases. The length of the CDR3 is 15 residues. Germline CDR1 is SGHRS and CDR2 is YFSETQ. V gave up 2 bases and J gave up 6 bases; unmatched junction bases: 5. Written as DNA, the CDR3 is TGCGCCAGCAGCTTTTGGGGACAGGGAGATGAAAAACTGTTTTTT. This sequence encodes CASSFWGQGDEKLFF.

The chain has TRBV5-4 and TRBJ2-7; D is possibly TRBD1 (6 bases). CDR1 is SGHNT, CDR2 YYREEE, per germline (reference sequence). The CDR3 length is 13 residues. The V and J ends lost 3 bases and 1 base respectively, with 8 bases between them. The CDR3 spells CASSSGQSYEQYV. CDR3 nucleotides: TGTGCCAGCAGCTCTGGACAGTCCTACGAGCAGTACGTC.